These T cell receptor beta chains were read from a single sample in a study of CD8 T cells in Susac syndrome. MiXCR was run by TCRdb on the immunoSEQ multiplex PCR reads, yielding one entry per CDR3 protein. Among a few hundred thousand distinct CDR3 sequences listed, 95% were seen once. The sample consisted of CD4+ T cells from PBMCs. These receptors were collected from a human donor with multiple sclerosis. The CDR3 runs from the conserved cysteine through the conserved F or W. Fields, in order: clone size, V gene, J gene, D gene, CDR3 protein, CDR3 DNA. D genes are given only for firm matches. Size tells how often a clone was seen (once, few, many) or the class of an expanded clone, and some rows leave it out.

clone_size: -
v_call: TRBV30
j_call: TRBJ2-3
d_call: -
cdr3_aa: CAWSAGARGTDTQYF
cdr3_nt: TGTGCCTGGAGTGCTGGAGCCCGGGGCACAGATACGCAGTATTTT

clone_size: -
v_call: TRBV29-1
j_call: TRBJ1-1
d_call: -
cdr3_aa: CSVDRAGLNTEAFF
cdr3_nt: TGCAGCGTTGACAGGGCAGGGTTGAACACTGAAGCTTTCTTT

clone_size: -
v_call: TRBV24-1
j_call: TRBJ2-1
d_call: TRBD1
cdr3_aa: CATSDSGTGDEQFF
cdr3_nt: TGTGCCACCAGTGACTCCGGGACAGGGGACGAGCAGTTCTTC

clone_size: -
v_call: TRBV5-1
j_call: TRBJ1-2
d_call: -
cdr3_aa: CASSFDGQEGYTF
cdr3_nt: TGCGCCAGCAGCTTTGACGGGCAAGAAGGCTACACCTTC

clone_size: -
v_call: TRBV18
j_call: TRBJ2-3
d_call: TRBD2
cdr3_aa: CASSSSGPSTDTQYF
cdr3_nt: TGTGCCAGCTCATCTAGCGGCCCAAGCACAGATACGCAGTATTTT

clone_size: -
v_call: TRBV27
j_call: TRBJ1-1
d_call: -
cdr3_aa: CASSFPRGKAFF
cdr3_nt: TGTGCCAGCAGTTTTCCGAGGGGGAAAGCTTTCTTT

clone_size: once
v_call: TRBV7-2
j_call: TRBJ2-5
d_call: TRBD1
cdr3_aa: CASGGGTGDKTQYF
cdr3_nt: TGTGCCAGCGGAGGAGGGACAGGTGATAAGACCCAGTACTTC

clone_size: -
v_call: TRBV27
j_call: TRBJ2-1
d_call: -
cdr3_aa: CASSLGGPGRVTSNEQFF
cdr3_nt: TGTGCCAGCAGTTTAGGGGGACCGGGTCGGGTTACAAGCAATGAGCAGTTCTTC

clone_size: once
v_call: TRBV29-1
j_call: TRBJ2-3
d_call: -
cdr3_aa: CSVGRGKSTDTQYF
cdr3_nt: TGCAGCGTGGGCCGCGGGAAAAGCACAGATACGCAGTATTTT

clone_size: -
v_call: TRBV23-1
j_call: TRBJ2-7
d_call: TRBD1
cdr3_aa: CASSPVPQGGSYEQYF
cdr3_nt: TGCGCCAGCAGTCCGGTCCCACAGGGGGGCTCCTACGAGCAGTACTTC

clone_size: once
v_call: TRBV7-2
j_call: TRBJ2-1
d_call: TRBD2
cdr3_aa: CASSTPRLAGAYNEQFF
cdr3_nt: TGTGCCAGCAGCACCCCGCGACTAGCGGGAGCCTACAATGAGCAGTTCTTC

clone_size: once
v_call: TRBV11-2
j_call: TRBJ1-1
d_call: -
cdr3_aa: CASSLTIGKYTEAFF
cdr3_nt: TGTGCCAGCAGTTTAACGATCGGGAAGTACACTGAAGCTTTCTTT

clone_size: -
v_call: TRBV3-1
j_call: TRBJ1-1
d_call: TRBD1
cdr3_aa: CASSQRGQVFTEAFF
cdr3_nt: TGTGCCAGCAGCCAACGTGGACAGGTATTCACTGAAGCTTTCTTT

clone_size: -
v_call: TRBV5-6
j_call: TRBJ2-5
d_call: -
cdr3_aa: CASSLPPWETQYF
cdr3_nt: TGTGCCAGCAGCCTACCCCCCTGGGAGACCCAGTACTTC

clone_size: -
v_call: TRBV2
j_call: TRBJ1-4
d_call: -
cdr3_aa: CASRTVDEKLFF
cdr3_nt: TGTGCCAGCAGGACGGTGGATGAAAAACTGTTTTTT

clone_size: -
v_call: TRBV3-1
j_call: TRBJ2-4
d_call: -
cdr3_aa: CASSQARDLGIQYF
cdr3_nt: TGTGCCAGCAGCCAAGCTAGGGACCTAGGGATTCAGTACTTC

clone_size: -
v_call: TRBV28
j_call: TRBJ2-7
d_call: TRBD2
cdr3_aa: CASSSRSGTFDYEQYF
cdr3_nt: TGTGCCAGCAGTTCCCGAAGCGGGACCTTCGACTACGAGCAGTACTTC

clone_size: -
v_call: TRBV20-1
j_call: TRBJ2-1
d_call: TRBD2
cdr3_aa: CSARRTSGRSEQFF
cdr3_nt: TGCAGTGCTAGGAGGACTAGCGGGAGGTCAGAGCAGTTCTTC

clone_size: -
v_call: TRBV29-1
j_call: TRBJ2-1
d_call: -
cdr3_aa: CSVEQSSYNEQFF
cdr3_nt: TGCAGCGTTGAACAGAGCTCCTACAATGAGCAGTTCTTC

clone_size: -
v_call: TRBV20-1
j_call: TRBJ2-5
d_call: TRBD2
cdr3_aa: CSASFGTNQETQYF
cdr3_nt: TGCAGTGCTAGTTTCGGGACTAACCAAGAGACCCAGTACTTC

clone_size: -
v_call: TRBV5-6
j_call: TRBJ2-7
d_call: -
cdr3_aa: CASSPPRFSEQYF
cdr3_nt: TGTGCCAGCAGCCCACCACGTTTCAGCGAGCAGTACTTC

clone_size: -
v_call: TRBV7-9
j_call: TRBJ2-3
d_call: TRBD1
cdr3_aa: CASSDIGTVADTQYF
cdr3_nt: TGTGCCAGCAGCGACATCGGGACAGTAGCAGATACGCAGTATTTT

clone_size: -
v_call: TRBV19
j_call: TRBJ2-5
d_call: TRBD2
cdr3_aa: CASSPGLVIKTQYF
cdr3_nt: TGTGCCAGTAGCCCCGGACTAGTTATAAAGACCCAGTACTTC

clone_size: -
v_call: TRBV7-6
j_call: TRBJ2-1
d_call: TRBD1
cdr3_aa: CASSPRTGQSAEQFF
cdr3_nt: TGTGCCAGCAGCCCGAGGACAGGGCAGTCTGCTGAGCAGTTCTTC

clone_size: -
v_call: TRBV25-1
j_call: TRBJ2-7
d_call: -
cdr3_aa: CASSDETRRYEQYF
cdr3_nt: TGTGCCAGCAGTGACGAGACTCGTCGGTACGAGCAGTACTTC

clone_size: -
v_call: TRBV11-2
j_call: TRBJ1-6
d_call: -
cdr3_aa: CASSLVVDPHSPLHF
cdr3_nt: TGTGCCAGCAGCTTAGTGGTCGATCCCCATTCACCCCTCCACTTT

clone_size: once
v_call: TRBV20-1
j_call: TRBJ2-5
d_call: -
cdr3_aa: CSARDEGETYQETQYF
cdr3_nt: TGCAGTGCTAGAGATGAAGGGGAGACGTACCAAGAGACCCAGTACTTC

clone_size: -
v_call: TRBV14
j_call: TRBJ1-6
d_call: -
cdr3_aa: CASSQVDSRHYNSPLHF
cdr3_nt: TGTGCCAGCAGCCAAGTGGACAGCCGCCACTATAATTCACCCCTCCACTTT

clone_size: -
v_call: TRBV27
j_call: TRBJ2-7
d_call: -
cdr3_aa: CASSQGAGFTYEQYF
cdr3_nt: TGTGCCAGTTCACAGGGAGCGGGATTTACCTACGAGCAGTACTTC

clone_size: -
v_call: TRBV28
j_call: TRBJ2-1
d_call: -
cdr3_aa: CASSLVGRNEQFF
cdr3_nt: TGTGCCAGCAGTTTAGTTGGTCGGAATGAGCAGTTCTTC

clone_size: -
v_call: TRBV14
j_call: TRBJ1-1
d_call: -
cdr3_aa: CASSQETNTEAFF
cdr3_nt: TGTGCCAGCAGCCAAGAGACGAACACTGAAGCTTTCTTT

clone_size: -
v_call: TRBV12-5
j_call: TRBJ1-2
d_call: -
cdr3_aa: CASGLVSGSGYTF
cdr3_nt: TGTGCTAGTGGTTTGGTATCAGGCAGCGGCTACACCTTC

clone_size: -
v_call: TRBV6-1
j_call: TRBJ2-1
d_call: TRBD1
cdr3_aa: CASSSRDRGHNEQFF
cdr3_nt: TGTGCCAGCAGTAGCCGGGACAGGGGCCACAATGAGCAGTTCTTC

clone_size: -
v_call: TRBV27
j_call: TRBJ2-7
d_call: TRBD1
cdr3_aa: CASSHTGVGTYEQYF
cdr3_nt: TGTGCCAGCAGTCACACAGGGGTGGGGACCTACGAGCAGTACTTC

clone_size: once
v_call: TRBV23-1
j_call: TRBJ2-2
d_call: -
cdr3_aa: CASCCSGTGELFF
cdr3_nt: TGCGCCAGCTGCTGCAGCGGCACCGGGGAGCTGTTTTTT

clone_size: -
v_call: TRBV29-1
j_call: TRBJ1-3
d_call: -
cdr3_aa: CSVVTLTNTIYF
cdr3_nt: TGCAGCGTTGTTACCCTAACAAACACCATATATTTT

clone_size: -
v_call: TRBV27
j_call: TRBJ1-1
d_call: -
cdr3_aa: CASSLGGLRHTEAFF
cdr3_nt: TGTGCCAGCAGTTTAGGGGGACTCAGGCACACTGAAGCTTTCTTT

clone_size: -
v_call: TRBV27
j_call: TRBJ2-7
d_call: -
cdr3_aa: CASSLAEIKSSYEQYF
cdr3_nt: TGTGCCAGCAGTTTAGCGGAAATAAAAAGCTCCTACGAGCAGTACTTC

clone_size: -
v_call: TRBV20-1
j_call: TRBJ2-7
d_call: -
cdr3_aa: CSARDGRDEQYF
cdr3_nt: TGCAGTGCTAGAGATGGCCGAGACGAGCAGTACTTC

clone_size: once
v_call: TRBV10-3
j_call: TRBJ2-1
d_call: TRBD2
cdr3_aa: CAINPGLAVSEQFF
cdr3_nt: TGTGCCATCAATCCGGGACTAGCTGTCAGTGAGCAGTTCTTC

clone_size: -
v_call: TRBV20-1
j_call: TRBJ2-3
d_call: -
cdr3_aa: CSAKGGASGTDTQYF
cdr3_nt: TGCAGTGCCAAGGGGGGAGCTAGCGGCACAGATACGCAGTATTTT

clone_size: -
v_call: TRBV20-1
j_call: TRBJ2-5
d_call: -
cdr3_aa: CSARETQYF
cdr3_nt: TGCAGTGCCCGAGAGACCCAGTACTTC

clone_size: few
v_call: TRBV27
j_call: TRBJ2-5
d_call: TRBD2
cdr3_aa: CASSGLAGQETQYF
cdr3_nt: TGTGCCAGCAGCGGACTAGCGGGCCAAGAGACCCAGTACTTC

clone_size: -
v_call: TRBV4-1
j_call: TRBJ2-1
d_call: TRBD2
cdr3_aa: CASRNPGTSGSYEQFF
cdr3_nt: TGCGCCAGCCGAAACCCCGGGACTAGCGGGAGTTATGAGCAGTTCTTC

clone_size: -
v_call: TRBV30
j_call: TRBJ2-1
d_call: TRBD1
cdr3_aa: CAWSPIGQGGTEQFF
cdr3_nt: TGTGCCTGGAGTCCTATCGGACAGGGGGGGACGGAGCAGTTCTTC

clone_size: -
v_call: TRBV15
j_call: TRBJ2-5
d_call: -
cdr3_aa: CATSREVGQEETQYF
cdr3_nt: TGTGCCACCAGCAGAGAGGTGGGGCAGGAAGAGACCCAGTACTTC

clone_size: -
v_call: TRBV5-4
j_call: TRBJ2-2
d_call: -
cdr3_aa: CASSLGRKGPGELFF
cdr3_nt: TGTGCCAGCAGCTTGGGTCGAAAGGGGCCCGGGGAGCTGTTTTTT